This T cell receptor beta chain was captured by sequencing in a study of blood T cell repertoires in COVID-19. Across the whole study: Acute and convalescent COVID-19 samples came from the United States, Italy and Spain.

Per the authors' pipeline: From reference gene primer amplification, estimates of nucleated cell counts were derived. Repertoires were generated with immunoSEQ multiplex PCR, while TCRdb's copy carries only in-frame clones and drops some. For V, J and clone size, that table is used; D and trimming come from the DNA. The sample lists 130,000 or so clones; about four fifths were seen once. The J segment lost 6 bases and the V segment lost 0 bases, leaving 6 bases of the junction unmatched. This CDR3 region has 16 residues. CDR1 and CDR2 (germline): SGHRS, YFSETQ. The gene calls are TRBV5-1 and TRBJ2-3, with TRBD1 identical over 11 bases. The receptor was derived from an older woman with active or convalescent COVID-19. Sequencing used peripheral blood. The CDR3 sequence: CASSLVGQGVSDTQYF. In DNA, the CDR3 is TGCGCCAGCAGCTTGGTGGGACAGGGGGTTTCTGATACGCAGTATTTT.